This T cell receptor (beta chain) was captured by sequencing in a study of T cell responses to AZD1222 COVID-19 vaccine. The protocol was immunoSEQ multiplex PCR, while the TCRdb copy is restricted to in-frame clones and leaves out a portion. Here the sample spans roughly 250,000 clones, 85% to 95% being singletons. Study-level findings and limits: The sample set comprised mostly white British donors with more females, and clonal diversity was possibly underestimated. Spike was spanned by vaccine-associated CD4 TCRs, which were dominant at 160-218 and 743-854.

V gave up 5 bases and J gave up 2 bases, with 15 bases separating them. This CDR3 contains 15 residues. Germline loops: CDR1 SGHAT, CDR2 FQNNGV. As for this clone: The antigen remains undetermined.

This receptor was obtained from an adult in good health. The chain employs TRBV11-2 and TRBJ2-5; D is possibly TRBD2 (5 bases). This specimen was peripheral blood, taken on day 0 of AZD1222 vaccination. In DNA form, the CDR3 reads TGTGCCAGCAGCCCCTGGGCGGGCGCACAAGAGACCCAGTACTTC. It yields the protein CASSPWAGAQETQYF.